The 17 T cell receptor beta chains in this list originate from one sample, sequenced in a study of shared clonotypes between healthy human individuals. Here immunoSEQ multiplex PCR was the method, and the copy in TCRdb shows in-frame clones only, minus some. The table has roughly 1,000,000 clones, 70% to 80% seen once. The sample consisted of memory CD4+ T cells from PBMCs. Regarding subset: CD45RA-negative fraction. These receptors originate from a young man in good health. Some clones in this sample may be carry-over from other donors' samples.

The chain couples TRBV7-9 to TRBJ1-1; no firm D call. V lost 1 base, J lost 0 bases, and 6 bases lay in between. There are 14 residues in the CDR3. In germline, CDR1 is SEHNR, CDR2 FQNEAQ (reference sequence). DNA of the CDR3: TGTGCCAGCAGCTTAGGGCCGATGAACACTGAAGCTTTCTTT. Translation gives CASSLGPMNTEAFF. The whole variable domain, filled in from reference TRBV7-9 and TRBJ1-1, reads DTGVSQNPRHKITKRGQNVTFRCDPISEHNRLYWYRQTLGQGPEFLTYFQNEAQLEKSRLLSDRFSAERPKGSFSTLEIQRTEQGDSAMYLCASSLGPMNTEAFFGQGTRLTVV.

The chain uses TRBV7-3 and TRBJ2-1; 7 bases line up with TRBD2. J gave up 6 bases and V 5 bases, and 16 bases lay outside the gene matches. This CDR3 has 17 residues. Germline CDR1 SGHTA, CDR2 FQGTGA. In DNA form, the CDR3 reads TGTGCCAGCAGCACCCTCCCAGGCGGGAGTAGGGCCAATGAGCAGTTCTTC. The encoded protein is CASSTLPGGSRANEQFF.

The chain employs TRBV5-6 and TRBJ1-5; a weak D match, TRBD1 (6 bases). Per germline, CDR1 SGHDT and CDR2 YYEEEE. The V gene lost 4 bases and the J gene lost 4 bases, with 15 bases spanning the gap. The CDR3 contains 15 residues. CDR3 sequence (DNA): TGTGCCAGCAGCCAAGCGGGGACACCGAATCAGCCCCAGCATTTT. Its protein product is CASSQAGTPNQPQHF. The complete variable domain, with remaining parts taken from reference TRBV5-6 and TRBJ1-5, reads DAGVTQSPTHLIKTRGQQVTLRCSPKSGHDTVSWYQQALGQGPQFIFQYYEEEERQRGNFPDRFSGHQFPNYSSELNVNALLLGDSALYLCASSQAGTPNQPQHFGDGTRLSIL.

The CDR3 loop reads CASRDRGASYEQYF. Written as DNA, the CDR3 is TGTGCCAGCAGAGACAGGGGAGCCTCCTACGAGCAGTACTTC. J is TRBJ2-7 and V is TRBV6-6; TRBD1 matches 8 bases. This CDR3 contains 14 residues. V dropped 6 bases and J dropped 0; count of bases not matched to a gene: 4. In germline, CDR1 is MNHNY, CDR2 SVGAGI (reference sequence).

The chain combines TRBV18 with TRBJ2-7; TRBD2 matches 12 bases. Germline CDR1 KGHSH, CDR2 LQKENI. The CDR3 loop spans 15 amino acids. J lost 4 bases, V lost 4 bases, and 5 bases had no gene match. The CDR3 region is CASSRTSGNSYEQYF. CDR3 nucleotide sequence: TGTGCCAGCTCACGGACTAGCGGGAATTCTTACGAGCAGTACTTC.

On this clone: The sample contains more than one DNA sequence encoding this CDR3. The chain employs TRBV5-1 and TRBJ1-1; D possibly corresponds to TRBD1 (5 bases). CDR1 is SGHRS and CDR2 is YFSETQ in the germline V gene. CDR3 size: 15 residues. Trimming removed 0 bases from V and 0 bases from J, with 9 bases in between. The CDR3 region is CASSLGDRMNTEAFF. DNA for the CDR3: TGCGCCAGCAGCTTGGGGGACCGCATGAACACTGAAGCTTTCTTT.

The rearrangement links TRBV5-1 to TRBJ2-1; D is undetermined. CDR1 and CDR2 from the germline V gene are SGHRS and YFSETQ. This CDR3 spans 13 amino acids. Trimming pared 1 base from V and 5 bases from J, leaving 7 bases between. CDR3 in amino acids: CASSLTENNEQFF. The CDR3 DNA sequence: TGCGCCAGCAGCTTGACAGAGAACAATGAGCAGTTCTTC.

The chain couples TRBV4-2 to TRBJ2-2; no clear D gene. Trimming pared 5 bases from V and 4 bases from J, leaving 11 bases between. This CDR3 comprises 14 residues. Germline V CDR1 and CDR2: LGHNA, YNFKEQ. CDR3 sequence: CASSLDPLTGELFF. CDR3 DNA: TGTGCCAGCAGCTTGGATCCCCTCACCGGGGAGCTGTTTTTT.

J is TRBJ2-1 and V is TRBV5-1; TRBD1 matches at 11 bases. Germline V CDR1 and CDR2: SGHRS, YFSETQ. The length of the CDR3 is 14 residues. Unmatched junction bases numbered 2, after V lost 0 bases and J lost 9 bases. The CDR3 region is CASSLGTGGGEQFF. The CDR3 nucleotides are TGCGCCAGCAGCTTGGGGACAGGGGGCGGTGAGCAGTTCTTC.

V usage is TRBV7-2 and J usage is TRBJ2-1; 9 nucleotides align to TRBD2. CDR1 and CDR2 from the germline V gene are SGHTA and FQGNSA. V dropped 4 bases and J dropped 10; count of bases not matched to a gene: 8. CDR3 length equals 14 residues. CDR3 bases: TGTGCCAGCAGCTACCACTCAACTAGCGGGGAGCAGTTCTTC. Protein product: CASSYHSTSGEQFF.

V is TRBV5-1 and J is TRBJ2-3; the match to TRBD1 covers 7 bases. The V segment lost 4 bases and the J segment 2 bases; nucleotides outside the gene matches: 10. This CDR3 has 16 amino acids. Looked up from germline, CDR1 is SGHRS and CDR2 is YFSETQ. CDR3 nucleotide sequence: TGCGCCAGCAGCGCTGCAGGGGGTACCCACACAGATACGCAGTATTTT. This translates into CASSAAGGTHTDTQYF.

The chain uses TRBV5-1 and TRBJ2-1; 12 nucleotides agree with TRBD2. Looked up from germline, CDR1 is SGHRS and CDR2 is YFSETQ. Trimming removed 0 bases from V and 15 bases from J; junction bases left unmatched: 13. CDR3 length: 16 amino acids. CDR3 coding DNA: TGCGCCAGCAGCTTGGATCCTAGCGGGAGGGCCGTTCATCCGTTCTTC. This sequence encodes CASSLDPSGRAVHPFF.

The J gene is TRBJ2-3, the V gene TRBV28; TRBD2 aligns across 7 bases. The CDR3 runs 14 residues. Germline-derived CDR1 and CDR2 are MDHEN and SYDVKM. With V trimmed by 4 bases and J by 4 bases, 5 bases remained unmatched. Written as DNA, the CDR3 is TGTGCCAGCAGTTGGGAGGGTACCGCAGATACGCAGTATTTT. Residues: CASSWEGTADTQYF.

DNA of the CDR3: TGTGCCAGCAGCATTGGACTCGGTAACACCGGGGAGCTGTTTTTT. Its protein product is CASSIGLGNTGELFF. The genes are TRBV7-2 and TRBJ2-2; a possible D gene is TRBD2 (5 bases). The germline V gene has CDR1 SGHTA and CDR2 FQGNSA. The V and J ends lost 5 bases and 2 bases respectively, with 12 bases between them. This CDR3 comprises 15 residues.

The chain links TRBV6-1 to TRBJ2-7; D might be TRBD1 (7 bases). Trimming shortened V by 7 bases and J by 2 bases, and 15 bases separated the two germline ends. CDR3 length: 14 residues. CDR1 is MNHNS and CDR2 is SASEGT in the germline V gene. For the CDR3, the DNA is TGTGCCAGCATTAGGGGGGACAGTACCTACGAGCAGTACTTC. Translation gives CASIRGDSTYEQYF.

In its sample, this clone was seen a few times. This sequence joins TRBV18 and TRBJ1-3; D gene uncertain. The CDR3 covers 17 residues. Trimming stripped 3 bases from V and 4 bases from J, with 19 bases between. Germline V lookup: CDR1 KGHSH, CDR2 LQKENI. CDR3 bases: TGTGCCAGCTCACCGGGTATTCCTTCAACTCCAGGAAACACCATATATTTT. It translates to CASSPGIPSTPGNTIYF.

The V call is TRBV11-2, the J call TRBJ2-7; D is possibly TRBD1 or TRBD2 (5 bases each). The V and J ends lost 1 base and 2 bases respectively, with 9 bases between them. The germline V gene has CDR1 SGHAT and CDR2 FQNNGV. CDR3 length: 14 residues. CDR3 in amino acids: CASSLVPGPYEQYF. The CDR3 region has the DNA TGTGCCAGCAGCTTAGTTCCGGGACCCTACGAGCAGTACTTC.